The clone carrying this T cell receptor beta chain occurred a few times. This sample stems from a study of T cells in Graves' hyperthyroidism and ophthalmopathy. TCR beta CDR3 regions were amplified from RNA. HTBI primers drove first-round RT-PCR of the TCR CDR3. MiXCR was run by TCRdb on the multiplex PCR reads, yielding one entry per CDR3 protein. The table lists fewer than 900,000 distinct CDR3 sequences, about 16% of them singletons. Patients aged 18 to 65 had newly diagnosed hyperthyroidism that had lasted under 2 months. Uncontrolled infection, other autoimmune disease, pregnancy or lactation led to exclusion. The sequenced sample was blood. This TCR came from a man aged 18-30 years with Graves' hyperthyroidism.

The CDR3 DNA follows: TGCAGCGTAACGGGTCTCTCGGGGGAAAAACTGTTTTTT. Its translation: CSVTGLSGEKLFF. The V call is TRBV29-1, the J call TRBJ1-4; D unclear. The V gene's germline CDR1 is SQVTM and CDR2 ANQGSEA. Trimming stripped 6 bases from V and 8 bases from J, with 16 bases between. The CDR3 has 13 amino acids.